This T cell receptor beta chain is drawn from a study of shared clonotypes between healthy human individuals. CDR1 KGHSH and CDR2 LQKENI come from the germline V gene. The ends were cut back, 2 bases at V and 3 bases at J, with 11 bases in the middle. The CDR3 has 15 residues. Produced via immunoSEQ multiplex PCR; TCRdb's table is partial and in-frame only. The sample has 2 million to 2.5 million clones; just under 95% are singletons. The sample was naive CD4+ T cells from PBMCs. The sample's subset: CD45RA+ positively selected. This clonotype originated in a man aged 18 to 30 in good health. Some clones in this sample may be carry-over from other donors' samples. This chain uses TRBV18 with TRBJ1-5; TRBD1 is a possible D gene (5 bases). The CDR3 spells CASSPMSGLNQPQHF. The CDR3 region has the DNA TGTGCCAGCTCACCAATGTCAGGGCTCAATCAGCCCCAGCATTTT.